Below are 7 T cell receptor beta chains sequenced from a single sample in a study of metastatic and nonmetastatic thyroid tumors (dated by TCRdb to about 2020). Libraries were made using PCR. The run used an Illumina HiSeq 4000. TCRdb reran the public reads through fastp at Q25 and MiXCR, keeping productive beta chains. In this sample the table shows around 7,100 clones, 30% to 35% of which occur a single time. Clones ranked in the top ten supply about 40% of the sample. Before undergoing thyroid surgery, none of the patients had been given any kind of treatment. What was sequenced was tumor tissue. These TCRs come from a female donor with papillary thyroid cancer or a benign thyroid nodule (not recorded which). Some clones in this sample may be carry-over from other donors' samples.

There are a few counts of this clone. The chain has TRBV25-1 and TRBJ1-6; the D gene is possibly TRBD1 (5 bases). The CDR3 has 16 amino acids. Per germline, CDR1 MGHDK and CDR2 SYGVNS. Trimming stripped 6 bases from V and 8 bases from J, with 20 bases between. CDR3 in DNA: TGTGCCAGCAGAGCTCACTCCGGGACGGGAGATTCACCCCTCCACTTT. It specifies CASRAHSGTGDSPLHF.

This clone was picked up many times. This CDR3 is also generated by other DNA sequences in the sample. This chain links TRBV20-1 with TRBJ1-4; weak D call: TRBD1 (6 bases). Trimming took off 3 bases at V and 8 bases at J, with 13 bases between the two ends. Germline-derived CDR1 and CDR2 are DFQATT and SNEGSKA (reference sequence). The CDR3 runs 13 residues. The CDR3 sequence is CSARAGGWEKLFF. In DNA form, the CDR3 reads TGCAGTGCTAGGGCCGGGGGCTGGGAAAAACTGTTTTTT.

This clone was recorded at least ten times. The chain uses TRBV24-1 and TRBJ2-3; 11 bases are a match to TRBD1. The germline V gene has CDR1 KGHDR and CDR2 SFDVKD. Germline trimming cut 7 bases from V and 3 bases from J; bases unmatched to any gene: 8. The CDR3 extends over 16 amino acids. The CDR3 here is CATSAGTGGITDTQYF. CDR3 DNA: TGTGCCACCAGCGCCGGGACAGGGGGAATTACAGATACGCAGTATTTT.

The chain has TRBV12-3 or TRBV12-4 and TRBJ2-7; D might be TRBD1 (6 bases). Trimming removed 4 bases from V and 2 bases from J, with 12 bases in between. There are 14 residues in the CDR3. DNA of the CDR3: TGTGCCAGCAGTTGGTCAGGGGCCCCCTACGAGCAGTACTTC. Its protein product is CASSWSGAPYEQYF.

The rearrangement joins TRBV2 to TRBJ2-7; 8 positions match TRBD1. Germline values: CDR1 SNHLY, CDR2 FYNNEI. The ends lost 7 bases at V and 0 bases at J; junction bases unmatched: 5. This CDR3 has 14 amino acids. CDR3 in amino acids: CASITGGLSYEQYF. The CDR3 DNA is TGTGCCAGCATTACAGGGGGACTCTCCTACGAGCAGTACTTC. Full variable domain (rest looked up from reference TRBV2 and TRBJ2-7): EPEVTQTPSHQVTQMGQEVILRCVPISNHLYFYWYRQILGQKVEFLVSFYNNEISEKSEIFDDQFSVERPDGSNFTLKIRSTKLEDSAMYFCASITGGLSYEQYFGPGTRLTVT.

The table lists this clone with many counts. The V gene is TRBV5-4, the J gene TRBJ2-7; TRBD2 matches at 8 bases. The V gene end was trimmed by 6 bases and the J gene end by 12 bases; junction bases not matched to a gene: 14. There are 13 residues in the CDR3. From germline, CDR1 is SGHNT and CDR2 YYREEE (reference sequence). In DNA, the CDR3 is TGTGCCAGCACCTCCTCTCAAGAAGGACTAGCGTACTTC. Translated, it gives CASTSSQEGLAYF.

This clone ranks as medium-sized (0.01 to 0.1%). The chain employs TRBV20-1 and TRBJ2-2, with 12 bases lining up with TRBD2. The germline V gene has CDR1 DFQATT and CDR2 SNEGSKA (reference sequence). The J segment lost 4 bases and the V segment lost 0 bases, leaving 15 bases of the junction unmatched. This CDR3 contains 20 residues. The CDR3 region is CSARDQLAGGPTESTGELFF. The CDR3 nucleotides are TGCAGTGCTAGAGATCAGCTAGCGGGAGGGCCTACTGAGAGCACCGGGGAGCTGTTTTTT.